This T cell receptor beta chain emerged from a study of cytomegalovirus exposure and HLA in healthy donors. General study findings and limits: Prior analysis indicated that the majority of TCR beta V segments exhibited productivity approximately 90% or approximately 30% of the time.

This clone was picked up a small number of times. Its cognate antigen is unknown. PCR was performed using 60 Vbeta and 13 Jbeta primers. Here immunoSEQ multiplex PCR was the method, and the copy in TCRdb shows in-frame clones only, minus some. This sample has about 94,000 clones, with 50% to 75% found just once. This receptor was obtained from a man aged 30-40 years in good health and CMV-seronegative. The sample comprised PBMCs.

Here the CDR3 DNA reads TGTGCCAGCGCCCCCCCGACTTTTGCCCGTGCCACTGAAGCTTTCTTT. Protein: CASAPPTFARATEAFF. The chain recombines TRBV11-2 with TRBJ1-1; D is unclear. This CDR3 contains 16 residues. The V and J ends lost 8 bases and 4 bases respectively, with 23 bases between them. Germline CDR1 SGHAT, CDR2 FQNNGV.